This T cell receptor beta chain was profiled in a study of human T cells and chemical hapten exposure. Study-wide results and caveats: Expanded TCRs clustered into significantly more large CDR3 similarity groups than controls, the analysis revealed. No change in TCRs above 1 in 1000 frequency was produced by DPC sensitization.

TCRdb recomputed calls from the RACE reads with MiXCR, one row per CDR3 protein. Among around 300,000 distinct CDR3 sequences listed, approximately 6.9% were seen once. This clonotype has at least ten counts. Its specificity is not known. V gave up 5 bases and J gave up 6 bases, with 11 bases separating them. This CDR3 region has 13 residues. From germline, CDR1 is SGHTA and CDR2 FQGNSA. The time point here: patch test 1, 2 weeks after DPC sensitization. Treatment defined: therapeutic diphenylcyclopropenone sensitization with weekly scalp DPC. The chain links TRBV7-2 to TRBJ1-5, with no clear D. The receptor was isolated from a woman under 30 with alopecia areata. Some clones in this sample may be carry-over from other donors' samples. Sequenced here: whole blood, sampled in connection with sensitization to the hapten diphenylcyclopropenone (DPC). For the CDR3, the DNA is TGTGCCAGCAGCCTAGGCGTGGCTCAGCCCCAGCATTTT. It translates to CASSLGVAQPQHF.